One T cell receptor beta chain is described in this entry. This sample stems from a study of CD8 T cells in Susac syndrome. Reverse transcription of roughly 0.45 to 1 ug RNA used random hexamers. Each CDR3 protein is one row after TCRdb ran MiXCR on the immunoSEQ multiplex PCR reads. The sample shows a few hundred thousand distinct CDR3 sequences, about 95% of them seen only once. The sequencing sample was made of CD4+ T cells from PBMCs. The clonotype was recovered from a human donor with multiple sclerosis.

Written as DNA, the CDR3 is TGTGCCAGCCAGGAGAGGCTGAACACTGAAGCTTTCTTT. Its protein product is CASQERLNTEAFF. The chain carries TRBV7-9 and TRBJ1-1, with unresolved D. Germline CDR1 reads SEHNR; CDR2 reads FQNEAQ (reference sequence). V was cut by 8 bases and J by 0 bases, with 10 bases left in between. The CDR3 extends over 13 amino acids.